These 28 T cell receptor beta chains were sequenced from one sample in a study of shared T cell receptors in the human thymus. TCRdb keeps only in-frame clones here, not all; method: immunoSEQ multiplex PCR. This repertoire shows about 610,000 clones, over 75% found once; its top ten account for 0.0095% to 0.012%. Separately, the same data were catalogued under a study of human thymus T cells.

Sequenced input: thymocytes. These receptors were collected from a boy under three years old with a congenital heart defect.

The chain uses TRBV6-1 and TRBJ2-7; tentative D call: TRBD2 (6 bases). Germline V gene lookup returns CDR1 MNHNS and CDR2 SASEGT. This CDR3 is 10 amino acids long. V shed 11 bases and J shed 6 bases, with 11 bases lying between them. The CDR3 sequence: CAARGSEQYF. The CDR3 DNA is TGTGCCGCCCGGGGGAGCGAGCAGTACTTC.

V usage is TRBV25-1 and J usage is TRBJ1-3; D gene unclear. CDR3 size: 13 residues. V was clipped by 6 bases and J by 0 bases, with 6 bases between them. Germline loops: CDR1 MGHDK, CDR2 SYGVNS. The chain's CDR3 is CASSRVSGNTIYF. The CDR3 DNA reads TGTGCCAGCAGCCGTGTCTCTGGAAACACCATATATTTT.

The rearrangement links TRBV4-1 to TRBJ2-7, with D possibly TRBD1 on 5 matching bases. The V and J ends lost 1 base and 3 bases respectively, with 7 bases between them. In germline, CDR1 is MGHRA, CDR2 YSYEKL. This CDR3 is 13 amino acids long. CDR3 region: CASSQVQGYEQYF. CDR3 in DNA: TGCGCCAGCAGCCAAGTCCAGGGCTACGAGCAGTACTTC.

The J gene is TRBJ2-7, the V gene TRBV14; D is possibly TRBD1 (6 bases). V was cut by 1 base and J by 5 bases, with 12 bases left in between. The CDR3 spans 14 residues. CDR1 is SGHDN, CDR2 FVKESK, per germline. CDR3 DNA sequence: TGTGCCAGCAGCCAAGGAAACAGGGCCCACGAGCAGTACTTC. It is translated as CASSQGNRAHEQYF.

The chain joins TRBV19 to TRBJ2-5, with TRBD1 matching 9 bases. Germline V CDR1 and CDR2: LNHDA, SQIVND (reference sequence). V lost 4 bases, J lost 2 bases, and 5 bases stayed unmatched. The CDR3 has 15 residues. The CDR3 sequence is CASSKGQGLQETQYF. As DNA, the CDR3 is TGTGCCAGTAGTAAGGGACAGGGCCTACAAGAGACCCAGTACTTC.

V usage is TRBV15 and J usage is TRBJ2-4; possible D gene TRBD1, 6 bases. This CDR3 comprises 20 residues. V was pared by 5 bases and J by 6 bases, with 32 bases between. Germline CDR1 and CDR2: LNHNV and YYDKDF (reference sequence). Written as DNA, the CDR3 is TGTGCCACCAGCGAAGCCCAACAATCCTACCCACCCGACAGGAGAAACATTCAGTACTTC. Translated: CATSEAQQSYPPDRRNIQYF.

The DNA for the CDR3 is TGTGCCAGCAACCGGTGGGGGAGGGATAGCACAGATACGCAGTATTTT. It codes for CASNRWGRDSTDTQYF. This sequence joins TRBV5-6 and TRBJ2-3; 7 bases match TRBD2. Germline trimming cut 6 bases from V and 0 bases from J; bases unmatched to any gene: 10. The CDR3 has 16 residues. The germline gives CDR1 SGHDT, CDR2 YYEEEE. Based on the CDR3 plus reference TRBV5-6 and TRBJ2-3, the full variable domain is DAGVTQSPTHLIKTRGQQVTLRCSPKSGHDTVSWYQQALGQGPQFIFQYYEEEERQRGNFPDRFSGHQFPNYSSELNVNALLLGDSALYLCASNRWGRDSTDTQYFGPGTRLTVL.

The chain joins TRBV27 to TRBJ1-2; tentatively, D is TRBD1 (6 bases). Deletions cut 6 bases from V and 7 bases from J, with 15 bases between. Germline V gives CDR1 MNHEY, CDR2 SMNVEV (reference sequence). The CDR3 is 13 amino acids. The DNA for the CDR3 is TGTGCCAGCAGAAGGACAGTTTCTGGTGGCTACACCTTC. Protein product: CASRRTVSGGYTF.

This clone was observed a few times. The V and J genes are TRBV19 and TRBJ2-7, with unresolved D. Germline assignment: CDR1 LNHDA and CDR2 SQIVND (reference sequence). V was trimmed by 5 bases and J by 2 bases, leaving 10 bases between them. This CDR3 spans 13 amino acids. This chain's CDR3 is CASSEAETYEQYF. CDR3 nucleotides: TGTGCCAGTAGTGAGGCGGAAACCTACGAGCAGTACTTC.

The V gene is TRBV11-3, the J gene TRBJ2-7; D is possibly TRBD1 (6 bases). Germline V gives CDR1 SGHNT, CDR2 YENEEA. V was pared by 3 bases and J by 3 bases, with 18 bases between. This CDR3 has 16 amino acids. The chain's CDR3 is CASSFAGPGQGYEQYF. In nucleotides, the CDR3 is TGTGCCAGCAGCTTTGCCGGACCGGGACAAGGCTACGAGCAGTACTTC.

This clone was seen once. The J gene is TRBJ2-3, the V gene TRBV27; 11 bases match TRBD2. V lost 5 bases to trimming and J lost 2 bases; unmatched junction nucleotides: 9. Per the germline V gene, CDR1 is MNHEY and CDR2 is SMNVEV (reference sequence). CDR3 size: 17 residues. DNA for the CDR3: TGTGCCAGCAGTCCGCCAGCTAGCGGGAGGCTCACAGATACGCAGTATTTT. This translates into CASSPPASGRLTDTQYF.

The CDR3 DNA is TGTGCCATCAGTGACCAGACAGGGGGCAACACTGAAGCTTTCTTT. Encoded protein: CAISDQTGGNTEAFF. This sequence joins TRBV10-3 and TRBJ1-1; 10 nucleotides agree with TRBD1. From germline, CDR1 is ENHRY and CDR2 SYGVKD. The CDR3 sequence is 15 residues long. With V trimmed by 3 bases and J by 2 bases, 3 bases remained unmatched.

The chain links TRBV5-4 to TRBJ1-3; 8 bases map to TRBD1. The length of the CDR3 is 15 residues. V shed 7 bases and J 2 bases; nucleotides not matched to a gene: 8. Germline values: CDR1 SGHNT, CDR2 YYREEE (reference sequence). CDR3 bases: TGTGCCAGCGGAGACGACAGGGGACCTGGAAACACCATATATTTT. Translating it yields CASGDDRGPGNTIYF. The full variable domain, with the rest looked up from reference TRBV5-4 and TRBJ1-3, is ETGVTQSPTHLIKTRGQQVTLRCSSQSGHNTVSWYQQALGQGPQFIFQYYREEENGRGNFPPRFSGLQFPNYSSELNVNALELDDSALYLCASGDDRGPGNTIYFGEGSWLTVV.

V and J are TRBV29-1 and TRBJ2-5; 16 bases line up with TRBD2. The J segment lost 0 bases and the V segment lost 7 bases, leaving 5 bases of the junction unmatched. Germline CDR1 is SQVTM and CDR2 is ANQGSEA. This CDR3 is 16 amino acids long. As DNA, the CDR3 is TGCAGCGCTGGGACTAGCGGGAGGGTCCACCAAGAGACCCAGTACTTC. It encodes CSAGTSGRVHQETQYF.

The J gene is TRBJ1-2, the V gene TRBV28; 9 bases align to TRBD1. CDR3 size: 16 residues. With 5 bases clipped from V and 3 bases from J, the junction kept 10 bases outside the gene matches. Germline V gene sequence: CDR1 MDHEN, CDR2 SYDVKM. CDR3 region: CASSPRQGGKDYGYTF. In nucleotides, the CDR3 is TGTGCCAGCAGTCCCAGACAGGGGGGGAAGGACTATGGCTACACCTTC.

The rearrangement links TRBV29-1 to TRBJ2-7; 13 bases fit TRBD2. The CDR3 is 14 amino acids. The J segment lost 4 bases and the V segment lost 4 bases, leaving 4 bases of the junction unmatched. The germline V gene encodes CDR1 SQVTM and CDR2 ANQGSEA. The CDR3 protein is CSVGGTSGVYEQYF. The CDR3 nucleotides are TGCAGCGTTGGCGGGACTAGCGGGGTTTACGAGCAGTACTTC.

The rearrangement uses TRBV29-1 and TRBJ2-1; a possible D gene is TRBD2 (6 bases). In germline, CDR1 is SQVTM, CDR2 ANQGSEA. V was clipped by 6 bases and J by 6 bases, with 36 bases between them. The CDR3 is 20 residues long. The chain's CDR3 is CSVCYGEQLAERPTSNEQFF. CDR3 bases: TGCAGCGTGTGTTACGGTGAACAGTTAGCGGAGCGGCCTACGAGCAATGAGCAGTTCTTC.

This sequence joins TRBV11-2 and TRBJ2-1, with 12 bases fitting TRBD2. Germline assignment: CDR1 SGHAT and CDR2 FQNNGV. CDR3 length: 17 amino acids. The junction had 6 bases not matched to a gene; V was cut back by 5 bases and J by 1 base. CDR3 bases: TGTGCCAGCAGCGTTGCTAGCGGGAGGGGTTCCTACAATGAGCAGTTCTTC. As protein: CASSVASGRGSYNEQFF.

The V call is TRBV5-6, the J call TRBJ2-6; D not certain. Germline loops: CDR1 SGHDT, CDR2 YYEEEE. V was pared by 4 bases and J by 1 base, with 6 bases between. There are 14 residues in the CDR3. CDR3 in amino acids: CASSVLSGANVLTF. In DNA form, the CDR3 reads TGTGCCAGCAGCGTCCTTTCTGGGGCCAACGTCCTGACTTTC.

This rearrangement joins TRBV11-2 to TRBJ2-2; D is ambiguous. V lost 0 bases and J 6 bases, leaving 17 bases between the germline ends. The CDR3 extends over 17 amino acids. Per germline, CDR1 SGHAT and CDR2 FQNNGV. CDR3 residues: CASSLDPARPTAGELFF. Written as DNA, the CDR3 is TGTGCCAGCAGCTTAGACCCGGCCAGGCCCACGGCCGGGGAGCTGTTTTTT.

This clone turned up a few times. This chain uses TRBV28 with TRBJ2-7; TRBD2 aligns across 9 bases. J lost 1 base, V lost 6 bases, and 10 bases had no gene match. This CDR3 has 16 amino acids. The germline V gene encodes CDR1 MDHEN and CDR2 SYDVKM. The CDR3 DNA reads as TGTGCCAGCAGACCACTAGCGGGTCCCCTTTCCTACGAGCAGTACTTC. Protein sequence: CASRPLAGPLSYEQYF.

The CDR3 protein is CASSPSDSTGWSDGYTF. In DNA, the CDR3 is TGTGCCAGCAGCCCGAGTGATTCGACAGGGTGGTCAGATGGCTACACCTTC. The chain joins TRBV28 to TRBJ1-2; the match to TRBD1 covers 7 bases. The junction had 19 bases not matched to a gene; V was cut back by 6 bases and J by 6 bases. Germline-derived CDR1 and CDR2 are MDHEN and SYDVKM. The length of the CDR3 is 17 residues.

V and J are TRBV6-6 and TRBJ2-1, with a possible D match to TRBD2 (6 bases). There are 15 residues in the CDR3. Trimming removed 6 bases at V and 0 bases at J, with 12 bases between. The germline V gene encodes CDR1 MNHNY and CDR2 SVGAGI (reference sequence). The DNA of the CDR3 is TGTGCCAGCAGCTTAGCGGCCAGCTCCTACAATGAGCAGTTCTTC. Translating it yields CASSLAASSYNEQFF.

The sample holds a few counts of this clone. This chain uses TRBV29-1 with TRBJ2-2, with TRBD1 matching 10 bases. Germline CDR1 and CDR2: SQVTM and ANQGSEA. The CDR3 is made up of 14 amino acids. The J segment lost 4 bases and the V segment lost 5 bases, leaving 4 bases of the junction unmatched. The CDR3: CSVRGQGSTGELFF. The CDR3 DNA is TGCAGCGTTCGGGGACAGGGGAGCACCGGGGAGCTGTTTTTT.

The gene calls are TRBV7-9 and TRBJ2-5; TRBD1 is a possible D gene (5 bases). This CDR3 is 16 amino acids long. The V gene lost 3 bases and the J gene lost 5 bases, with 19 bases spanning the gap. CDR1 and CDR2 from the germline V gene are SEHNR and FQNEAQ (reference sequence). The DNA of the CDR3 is TGTGCCAGCAGCTTCGGTCAGGGCCGGGTCAGGGAGACCCAGTACTTC. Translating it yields CASSFGQGRVRETQYF.

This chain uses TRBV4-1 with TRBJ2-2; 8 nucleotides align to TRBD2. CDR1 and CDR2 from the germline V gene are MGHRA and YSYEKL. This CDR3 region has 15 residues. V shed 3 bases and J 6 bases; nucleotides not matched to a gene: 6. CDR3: CASSHPGLVPGELFF. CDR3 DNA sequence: TGCGCCAGCAGCCACCCGGGACTAGTTCCCGGGGAGCTGTTTTTT.

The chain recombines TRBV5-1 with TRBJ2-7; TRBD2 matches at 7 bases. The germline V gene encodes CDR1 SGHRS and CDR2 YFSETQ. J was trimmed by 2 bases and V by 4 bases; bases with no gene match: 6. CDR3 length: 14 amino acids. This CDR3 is CASSSGGTTYEQYF. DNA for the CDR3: TGCGCCAGCAGCAGTGGCGGGACTACCTACGAGCAGTACTTC.

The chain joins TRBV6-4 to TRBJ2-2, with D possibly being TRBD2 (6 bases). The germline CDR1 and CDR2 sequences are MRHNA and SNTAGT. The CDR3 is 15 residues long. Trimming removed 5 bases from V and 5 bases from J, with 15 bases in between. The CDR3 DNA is TGTGCCAGCAGTCGCGTACCTCGGGGGACCGGGGAGCTGTTTTTT. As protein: CASSRVPRGTGELFF.